This section outlines one T cell receptor beta chain sequence together with its context. Its specificity is not known. The data were taken from a study of T cell responses to AZD1222 COVID-19 vaccine. Profiled with immunoSEQ multiplex PCR; TCRdb holds only in-frame clones, not every one. The data show roughly 100,000 clones, around 80% seen once. The study, taken as a whole, reports: Females made up more of the donors, who were largely white British, and clonal diversity may have come out too low.

The sample was peripheral blood, taken on day 0 of AZD1222 vaccination. The sequence was obtained from an adult in good health.

The CDR3, as DNA: TGTGCCAGCGGAGACAGCACAGATACGCAGTATTTT. As protein: CASGDSTDTQYF. The rearrangement links TRBV2 to TRBJ2-3; unclear D gene. CDR3 size: 12 residues. V was pared by 8 bases and J by 0 bases, with 6 bases between. From germline, CDR1 is SNHLY and CDR2 FYNNEI.